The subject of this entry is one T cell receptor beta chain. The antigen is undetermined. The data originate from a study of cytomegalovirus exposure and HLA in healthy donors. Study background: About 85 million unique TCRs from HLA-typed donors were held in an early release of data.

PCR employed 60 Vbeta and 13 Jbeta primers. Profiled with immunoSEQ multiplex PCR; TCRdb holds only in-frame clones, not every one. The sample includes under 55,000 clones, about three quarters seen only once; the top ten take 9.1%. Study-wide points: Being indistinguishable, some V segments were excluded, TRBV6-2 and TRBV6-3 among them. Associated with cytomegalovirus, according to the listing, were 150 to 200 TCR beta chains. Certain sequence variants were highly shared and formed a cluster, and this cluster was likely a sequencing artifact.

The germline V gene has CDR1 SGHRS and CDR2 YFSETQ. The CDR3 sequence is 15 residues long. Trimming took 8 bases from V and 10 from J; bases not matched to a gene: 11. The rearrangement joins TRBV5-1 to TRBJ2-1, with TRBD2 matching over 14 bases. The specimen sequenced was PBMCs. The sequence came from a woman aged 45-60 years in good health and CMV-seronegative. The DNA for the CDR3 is TGCGCCAGTTACCCGGGACTAGCGGGAGAAGGAGAGCAGTTCTTC. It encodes CASYPGLAGEGEQFF.